A selection of T cell receptor beta chains follows, all from one sample in a study of human T cells and chemical hapten exposure. TCRdb called the reads again in MiXCR, with one record for every CDR3 protein. This table holds roughly 120,000 distinct CDR3 sequences, about 8.9% found once. Sequences were obtained from whole blood. The receptor set was obtained from a human donor in good health. Some clones in this sample may be carry-over from other donors' samples. Each CDR3 is given with its conserved first and last residue. A D gene is named only where the DNA matches it firmly. Size tells how often a clone was seen (once, few, many) or the class of an expanded clone, and some rows leave it out.

V gene,CDR3 length,clone size,D gene,J gene,CDR3 DNA,CDR3 protein
TRBV4-2,15,many,.,TRBJ1-6,TGTGCCAGCAGCCAAGATCGGCTGCCCAATTCACCCCTCCACTTT,CASSQDRLPNSPLHF
TRBV3-1,16,few,.,TRBJ2-3,TGTGCCAGCAGCCAAGAGTCTCTTCTAAGCACAGATACGCAGTATTTT,CASSQESLLSTDTQYF
TRBV2,14,.,.,TRBJ2-5,TGTGCCAGCAGGCAACCCACAGGGTTAAAGACCCAGTACTTC,CASRQPTGLKTQYF
TRBV9,15,few,TRBD1,TRBJ2-7,TGTGCCAGCAGCCCAGAGGGACAGGGGGCGGGGGAGCAGTACTTC,CASSPEGQGAGEQYF
TRBV20-1,13,few,.,TRBJ1-1,TGCAGTGCTAGGCGGAGCCTGAACACTGAAGCTTTCTTT,CSARRSLNTEAFF
TRBV10-3,13,.,.,TRBJ1-5,TGTGCCATCAGTGAGTCCATAGGTCAGCCCCAGCATTTT,CAISESIGQPQHF
TRBV6-2/TRBV6-3,13,few,.,TRBJ2-3,TGTGCCAGCAGTTACCGCAGATCAGATACGCAGTATTTT,CASSYRRSDTQYF
TRBV6-2/TRBV6-3,17,few,.,TRBJ2-1,TGTGCCAGCAGTTACTCAGATTGGAGGGGTGTTTACAATGAGCAGTTCTTC,CASSYSDWRGVYNEQFF
TRBV14,17,.,TRBD2,TRBJ2-7,TGTGCCAGCAGCCAGCTAGCGGGGGGCTATCGCAACAGCGAGCAGTACTTC,CASSQLAGGYRNSEQYF
TRBV2,12,many,.,TRBJ2-7,TGTGCCAGCCTCTTGTCGGGATGGGAGCAGTACTTC,CASLLSGWEQYF
TRBV4-2,17,many,TRBD2,TRBJ2-3,TGTGCCAGCAGCCAAACGAGCGGGGGGCCAAGCACAGATACGCAGTATTTT,CASSQTSGGPSTDTQYF
TRBV6-6,14,few,.,TRBJ1-1,TGTGCCAGCAGTTACGGAGACATCTCCACTGAAGCTTTCTTT,CASSYGDISTEAFF
TRBV7-2,13,many,.,TRBJ2-7,TGTGCCAGCAGCACACCCTGGGCTTACCGGCAGTACTTC,CASSTPWAYRQYF
TRBV6-5,14,.,.,TRBJ1-2,TGTGCCAGTACGGCCACGGGCCGCTCGTATGGCTACACCTTC,CASTATGRSYGYTF
TRBV4-1,21,many,TRBD2,TRBJ2-6,TGCGCCAGCAGCCAAGATGAGAGACTAGCGGGGCTTTTCTCTGGGGCCAACGTCCTGACTTTC,CASSQDERLAGLFSGANVLTF
TRBV5-4,14,many,TRBD2,TRBJ2-7,TGTGCCAGCAGCTTTCGCGGGGGACCCTACGAGCAGTACTTC,CASSFRGGPYEQYF
TRBV19,14,.,.,TRBJ1-1,TGTGCCAGTAACCCAGGGTACATGAACACTGAAGCTTTCTTT,CASNPGYMNTEAFF
TRBV19,16,.,TRBD2,TRBJ2-2,TGTGCCAGTAGTAGACTAGCGGGGACGAGGACCGGGGAGCTGTTTTTT,CASSRLAGTRTGELFF
TRBV6-2/TRBV6-3,14,few,.,TRBJ1-1,TGTGCCAGCGGATATCTTTTGGGCGGGACTGAAGCTTTCTTT,CASGYLLGGTEAFF
TRBV20-1,16,.,.,TRBJ2-5,TGCAGTGCTAGCGGGGGAACACACGGGCTCCAAGAGACCCAGTACTTC,CSASGGTHGLQETQYF
TRBV7-9,16,few,TRBD1,TRBJ1-4,TGTGCCAGCAGCTTAGGGCCGCGACAGGGACTCGAAAAACTGTTTTTT,CASSLGPRQGLEKLFF
TRBV3-1,16,many,.,TRBJ1-3,TGTGCCAGCAGCCAAGACGGGACGAGCTCTGGAAACACCATATATTTT,CASSQDGTSSGNTIYF
TRBV25-1,14,.,.,TRBJ2-1,TGTGCCAGCAGTAGAGAGGGTGCCTACAATGAGCAGTTCTTC,CASSREGAYNEQFF
TRBV6-1,17,many,TRBD1,TRBJ1-5,TGTGCCAGCAGTCGACAGGGGCAAATGAATAGCAATCAGCCCCAGCATTTT,CASSRQGQMNSNQPQHF
TRBV27,15,few,TRBD2,TRBJ2-3,TGTGCCAGCAGCCCCCCTAGCGGGAGGGCAGATACGCAGTATTTT,CASSPPSGRADTQYF
TRBV7-6,14,.,.,TRBJ2-1,TGTGCCAGCACCAAAAAGGGAGTCCACAATGAGCAGTTCTTC,CASTKKGVHNEQFF
TRBV5-1,15,.,.,TRBJ2-5,TGCGCCAGCAGCTTGGAGGGGACGCAGCAAGAGACCCAGTACTTC,CASSLEGTQQETQYF
TRBV6-6,15,few,.,TRBJ2-4,TGTGCCAGCAGTCCAACCGGATTAGCCAAAAACATTCAGTACTTC,CASSPTGLAKNIQYF
TRBV20-1,14,.,TRBD2,TRBJ2-3,TGCAGTGCACCTAGCGGGAGAGGCTCAGATACGCAGTATTTT,CSAPSGRGSDTQYF